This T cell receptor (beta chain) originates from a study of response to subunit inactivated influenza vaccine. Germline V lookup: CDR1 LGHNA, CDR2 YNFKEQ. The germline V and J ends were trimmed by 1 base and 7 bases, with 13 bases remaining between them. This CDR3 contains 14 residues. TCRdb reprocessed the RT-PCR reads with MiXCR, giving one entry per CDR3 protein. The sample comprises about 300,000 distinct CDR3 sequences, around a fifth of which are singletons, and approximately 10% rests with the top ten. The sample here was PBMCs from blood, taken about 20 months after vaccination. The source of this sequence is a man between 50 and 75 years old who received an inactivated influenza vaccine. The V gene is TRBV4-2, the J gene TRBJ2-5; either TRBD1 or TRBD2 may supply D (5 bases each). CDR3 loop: CASSQGDAGGTQYF. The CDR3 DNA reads TGTGCCAGCAGCCAAGGTGACGCTGGGGGGACCCAGTACTTC.